These T cell receptor beta chains were read from a single sample in a study of T cell changes during pregnancy in multiple sclerosis. Repertoires were generated with immunoSEQ multiplex PCR, while TCRdb's copy carries only in-frame clones and drops some. The sample includes some 70,000 clones, more than 85% seen only once; the top ten take under 6%. The sample here was CD8+ T cells from peripheral blood mononuclear cells, taken before pregnancy. The source is a female donor with multiple sclerosis, enrolled in a pregnancy study. CDR3s include the opening cysteine and the closing phenylalanine or tryptophan. The order of the fields is D gene, CDR3 length, clone size, J gene, V gene, CDR3 DNA, CDR3 protein. A D gene is named only where the DNA matches it firmly. Clone size is shown for a subset of rows, as once, few, many or a class of expanded clone.

TRBD1	14	.	TRBJ1-5	TRBV9	TGTGCCAGCAGCGGCCGGGACAGCTATCAGCCCCAGCATTTT	CASSGRDSYQPQHF
TRBD2	16	.	TRBJ2-7	TRBV7-3	TGTGCCAGCAGCTTAACAGCGGGGGGACCTTCAGACGAGCAGTACTTC	CASSLTAGGPSDEQYF
.	14	once	TRBJ1-1	TRBV7-9	TGTGCCAGCAGCTTAGTACTGTCGAACACTGAAGCTTTCTTT	CASSLVLSNTEAFF
.	12	.	TRBJ1-2	TRBV13	TGTGCCAGCAGCGTTGGTGGGGAGGGCTACACCTTC	CASSVGGEGYTF
TRBD1	17	.	TRBJ1-2	TRBV2	TGTGCCAGCAGTGATCGGACAGGGGCTACAAATCACTATGGCTACACCTTC	CASSDRTGATNHYGYTF
.	13	.	TRBJ2-7	TRBV29-1	TGCAGCGCCCAGGGGCAGGGAGCAAGCGAGCAGTACTTC	CSAQGQGASEQYF
TRBD2	15	once	TRBJ2-3	TRBV5-4	TGTGCCAGCAGCTTGGCGGGGGGGGACGGCGATACGCAGTATTTT	CASSLAGGDGDTQYF
TRBD2	16	.	TRBJ2-2	TRBV7-7	TGTGCTAGCAGCCTAACGCTAGCGGGGGGAACCGGGGAGCTGTTTTTT	CASSLTLAGGTGELFF
TRBD2	15	.	TRBJ2-1	TRBV2	TGTGCCAGCAGCGCTAGCGGGGGGGCGTACAATGAGCAGTTCTTC	CASSASGGAYNEQFF
.	13	.	TRBJ1-2	TRBV7-9	TGTGCCAGCAGCTTAAGCTCTAACTATGGCTACACCTTC	CASSLSSNYGYTF
.	14	.	TRBJ1-2	TRBV30	TGTGCCTGGACCCCGCCAGTGGCTAACTATGGCTACACCTTC	CAWTPPVANYGYTF
TRBD2	18	once	TRBJ2-3	TRBV14	TGTGCCAGCAGCCAACCGCGTTGGCTAGCGGGGGGCACAGATACGCAGTATTTT	CASSQPRWLAGGTDTQYF
TRBD1	15	.	TRBJ2-7	TRBV9	TGTGCCAGCAGCGAAAGACAGGGGCCCTCCTACGAGCAGTACTTC	CASSERQGPSYEQYF
TRBD2	14	.	TRBJ2-1	TRBV5-1	TGCGCCAGCACCCTTAACGGGGGGGCCTCTGAGCAGTTCTTC	CASTLNGGASEQFF
TRBD1	17	.	TRBJ1-5	TRBV4-2	TGTGCCAGCAGCCAGGCCGGGACAGGCCTAAGTAATCAGCCCCAGCATTTT	CASSQAGTGLSNQPQHF
TRBD2	17	.	TRBJ2-3	TRBV9	TGTGCCAGCAGCGTCATCCGCGGGGGGGCCGGCACAGATACGCAGTATTTT	CASSVIRGGAGTDTQYF